One and the same sample provided the 26 T cell receptor beta chains below, sequenced in a study of blood T cell repertoires in COVID-19. Profiled with immunoSEQ multiplex PCR; TCRdb holds only in-frame clones, not every one. The sample lists roughly 230,000 clones; around 90% were seen once. Source material: PBMCs or T cells enriched from blood (not recorded which). The receptor source for this set is a man in his thirties or forties in a cohort exposed to, infected with or recovered from COVID-19 (not recorded which).

The chain joins TRBV25-1 to TRBJ1-1, with D perhaps TRBD1 (6 bases). The germline V gene has CDR1 MGHDK and CDR2 SYGVNS. The length of the CDR3 is 13 residues. V gave up 4 bases and J gave up 4 bases, with 10 bases separating them. DNA for the CDR3: TGTGCCAGCAGTGTTCAGGGGACCACTGAAGCTTTCTTT. It codes for CASSVQGTTEAFF. The full variable domain, in which reference TRBV25-1 and TRBJ1-1 provide the parts outside the CDR3, is EADIYQTPRYLVIGTGKKITLECSQTMGHDKMYWYQQDPGMELHLIHYSYGVNSTEKGDLSSESTVSRIRTEHFPLTLESARPSHTSQYLCASSVQGTTEAFFGQGTRLTVV.

The CDR3 DNA is TGTGCCAGCAGCATAGGGACAGGGGGTTTGGTCAAAAACATTCAGTACTTC. Translation: CASSIGTGGLVKNIQYF. The chain employs TRBV9 and TRBJ2-4; the match to TRBD1 covers 11 bases. This CDR3 has 17 residues. V shed 4 bases and J 3 bases; nucleotides not matched to a gene: 9. Germline loops: CDR1 SGDLS, CDR2 YYNGEE. The entire variable domain, with the rest obtained from reference TRBV9 and TRBJ2-4, is as follows: DSGVTQTPKHLITATGQRVTLRCSPRSGDLSVYWYQQSLDQGLQFLIQYYNGEERAKGNILERFSAQQFPDLHSELNLSSLELGDSALYFCASSIGTGGLVKNIQYFGAGTRLSVL.

The chain combines TRBV6-5 with TRBJ2-1, with D perhaps matching TRBD2 (5 bases). With 7 bases removed from V and 5 bases from J, the gap between germline ends came to 12 bases. The CDR3 has 13 residues. CDR1 and CDR2 from the germline V gene are MNHEY and SVGAGI. The CDR3 region has the DNA TGTGCCAGCAATCCTCGGGATCACAATGAGCAGTTCTTC. This gives the protein CASNPRDHNEQFF.

V usage is TRBV4-3 and J usage is TRBJ2-7; 10 nucleotides match TRBD2. The V gene end was trimmed by 1 base and the J gene end by 1 base; junction bases not matched to a gene: 4. This CDR3 has 16 residues. The germline V gene has CDR1 LGHNA and CDR2 YSLEER. In DNA form, the CDR3 reads TGCGCCAGCAGCCAAGCTGTGACTAGCGGGTCCTACGAGCAGTACTTC. It is translated as CASSQAVTSGSYEQYF.

V and J are TRBV11-2 and TRBJ2-7, with D perhaps matching TRBD1 (5 bases). V lost 2 bases to trimming and J lost 0 bases, with 20 bases between them. The CDR3 length is 18 residues. Germline lookup yields CDR1 SGHAT and CDR2 FQNNGV. The CDR3, as DNA: TGTGCCAGCAGCTTAAACCCGTCAGGGCGATTCAGCTCCTACGAGCAGTACTTC. This translates into CASSLNPSGRFSSYEQYF.

The chain has TRBV14 and TRBJ2-2; TRBD1 aligns across 10 bases. This CDR3 contains 16 residues. The germline V gene has CDR1 SGHDN and CDR2 FVKESK. Germline trimming cut 2 bases from V and 4 bases from J; bases unmatched to any gene: 4. CDR3 in amino acids: CASSQLTGGRTGELFF. The CDR3 DNA follows: TGTGCCAGCAGCCAACTGACAGGGGGCCGCACCGGGGAGCTGTTTTTT.

This clone was found many times. The CDR3 region has the DNA TGCGCCAGCAGCCGAAGAGTTTCTAGCGGGAGGGTCACCGGGGAGCTGTTTTTT. This translates into CASSRRVSSGRVTGELFF. V gene TRBV4-1 combines with J gene TRBJ2-2; 12 bases are a match to TRBD2. J lost 4 bases, V lost 4 bases, and 10 bases had no gene match. CDR1 MGHRA and CDR2 YSYEKL come from the germline V gene. This CDR3 region has 18 residues.

V and J are TRBV10-3 and TRBJ2-1; 8 bases line up with TRBD1. After removal of 6 bases from V and 7 bases from J, the junction contained 11 bases not matched to a gene. Germline CDR1 reads ENHRY; CDR2 reads SYGVKD. The CDR3 runs 15 residues. CDR3 amino acids: CAISELQGARNEQFF. CDR3 DNA: TGTGCCATCAGCGAGCTCCAGGGGGCGCGGAATGAGCAGTTCTTC.

The chain combines TRBV10-2 with TRBJ2-6; D gene unclear. With 8 bases removed from V and 0 bases from J, the gap between germline ends came to 14 bases. The CDR3 runs 16 residues. Looked up from germline, CDR1 is WSHSY and CDR2 is SAAADI. The CDR3 loop reads CASRGGVYSGANVLTF. The CDR3 nucleotides are TGCGCCAGCCGAGGCGGCGTCTACTCTGGGGCCAACGTCCTGACTTTC.

This clone has a single count. This chain uses TRBV29-1 with TRBJ1-1; D call uncertain. CDR1 is SQVTM, CDR2 ANQGSEA, per germline. Deletions cut 6 bases from V and 0 bases from J, with 5 bases between. The length of the CDR3 is 11 residues. CDR3 amino acids: CSVEMNTEAFF. CDR3 DNA sequence: TGCAGCGTAGAGATGAACACTGAAGCTTTCTTT.

This clone occurred a few times. The rearrangement links TRBV3-1 (or the pseudogene TRBV3-2) to TRBJ2-7; TRBD2 agrees at 7 bases. This CDR3 is built from 17 residues. The junction had 10 bases not matched to a gene; V was cut back by 1 base and J by 1 base. Germline assignment: CDR1 LGHDT and CDR2 YNNKEL (reference sequence). CDR3 bases: TGTGCCAGCAGCCAAGGTGGTGGCGGGAGAGGGTCCTACGAGCAGTACTTC. This encodes CASSQGGGGRGSYEQYF.

This clone was recorded once. The chain recombines TRBV5-4 with TRBJ2-7, with D perhaps matching TRBD2 (5 bases). The germline V and J ends were trimmed by 2 bases and 3 bases, with 15 bases remaining between them. The germline V gene encodes CDR1 SGHNT and CDR2 YYREEE (reference sequence). The CDR3 covers 15 residues. This chain's CDR3 is CASSLYGIPGYEQYF. In DNA form, the CDR3 reads TGTGCCAGCAGCTTATACGGGATTCCAGGCTACGAGCAGTACTTC.

V and J are TRBV19 and TRBJ2-7; D unresolved. This CDR3 has 11 amino acids. Trimming took off 11 bases at V and 3 bases at J, with 11 bases between the two ends. CDR1 LNHDA and CDR2 SQIVND come from the germline V gene (reference sequence). In DNA, the CDR3 is TGTGCCTCCATGGCAGGCTACGAGCAGTACTTC. Its translation is CASMAGYEQYF.

The chain couples TRBV5-1 to TRBJ2-1, with 8 bases lining up with TRBD1. This CDR3 comprises 15 residues. Per the germline V gene, CDR1 is SGHRS and CDR2 is YFSETQ. V was clipped by 7 bases and J by 4 bases; unmatched bases: 10. The CDR3 DNA reads TGCGCCAGCTCTTTAACCGGACAGGGATACAATGAGCAGTTCTTC. Amino acid sequence: CASSLTGQGYNEQFF.

This chain connects TRBV3-1 (or the pseudogene TRBV3-2) to TRBJ2-7; D is unresolved. This CDR3 region has 14 residues. Germline CDR1 reads LGHDT; CDR2 reads YNNKEL (reference sequence). V was cut by 4 bases and J by 3 bases, with 13 bases left in between. The CDR3 DNA sequence: TGTGCCAGCAGCCCGCGACTGGAAAACTACGAGCAGTACTTC. This encodes CASSPRLENYEQYF.

V and J are TRBV27 and TRBJ2-7, with 11 nucleotides matching TRBD1. Germline-derived CDR1 and CDR2 are MNHEY and SMNVEV (reference sequence). After removal of 4 bases from V and 3 bases from J, the junction contained 11 bases not matched to a gene. The CDR3 covers 17 residues. This CDR3 reads CASSSNWTGGSFYEQYF. CDR3 bases: TGTGCCAGCAGTTCCAACTGGACAGGGGGCTCTTTCTACGAGCAGTACTTC.

The chain has TRBV5-1 and TRBJ1-6; D remains ambiguous. Between the trimmed V and J ends, which lost 0 bases and 0 bases, there was a span of 7 bases. Germline V lookup: CDR1 SGHRS, CDR2 YFSETQ. The CDR3 extends over 16 amino acids. The CDR3 coding sequence is TGCGCCAGCAGCTTGGACCGGAGCTCCTATAATTCACCCCTCCACTTT. It is translated as CASSLDRSSYNSPLHF.

The gene calls are TRBV19 and TRBJ1-1; D gene unclear. The CDR3 extends over 11 amino acids. Trimming shortened V by 9 bases and J by 12 bases, and 17 bases separated the two germline ends. Looked up from germline, CDR1 is LNHDA and CDR2 is SQIVND (reference sequence). CDR3 in amino acids: CASNAGRETFF. For the CDR3, the DNA is TGTGCCAGCAATGCCGGGAGAGAGACTTTCTTT.

In its sample, this clone was seen once. This rearrangement joins TRBV6-5 to TRBJ2-4; D gene ambiguous. From germline, CDR1 is MNHEY and CDR2 SVGAGI. The CDR3 runs 12 residues. The CDR3 coding sequence is TGTGCAACCGGGTACGGTAAAAACATTCAGTACTTC. Translating it yields CATGYGKNIQYF.

The rearrangement links TRBV12-3 or TRBV12-4 to TRBJ1-2; a possible D gene is TRBD1 (5 bases). V lost 4 bases, J lost 7 bases, and 13 bases lay in between. The CDR3 totals 13 residues. Written as DNA, the CDR3 is TGTGCCAGCAGTTCGCTTCCAGGGTCTGGCTACACCTTC. Its translation is CASSSLPGSGYTF.

This clone was counted a single time. J is TRBJ2-6 and V is TRBV7-9, with D unclear. The CDR3 has 15 residues. The germline V gene encodes CDR1 SEHNR and CDR2 FQNEAQ (reference sequence). Trimming took off 6 bases at V and 0 bases at J, with 9 bases between the two ends. This CDR3 reads CASSPFPSGANVLTF. CDR3 DNA sequence: TGTGCCAGCAGTCCCTTCCCCTCTGGGGCCAACGTCCTGACTTTC.

The V call is TRBV11-2, the J call TRBJ2-7; D ambiguous. CDR1 is SGHAT and CDR2 is FQNNGV in the germline V gene. This CDR3 region has 16 residues. With 0 bases removed from V and 3 bases from J, the gap between germline ends came to 15 bases. This CDR3 is CASSLDGRQVLYEQYF. The CDR3 bases are TGTGCCAGCAGCTTAGATGGAAGGCAGGTCCTCTACGAGCAGTACTTC.

The chain recombines TRBV2 with TRBJ1-3; perhaps TRBD1 as D (5 bases). The CDR3 has 16 residues. V was trimmed by 1 base and J by 7 bases, leaving 17 bases between them. CDR1 and CDR2 (germline): SNHLY, FYNNEI. The CDR3 protein is CASSEVGTGVRNTIYF. The CDR3 coding sequence is TGTGCCAGCAGTGAAGTAGGGACTGGGGTTAGGAACACCATATATTTT.

This clone showed up just a few times. The chain's CDR3 is CASSGQLNTEAFF. The CDR3 bases are TGCGCCAGCAGTGGGCAGCTGAACACTGAAGCTTTCTTT. The chain carries TRBV5-1 and TRBJ1-1; D ambiguous. Trimming removed 5 bases from V and 0 bases from J, with 8 bases in between. CDR3 length: 13 residues. Per the germline V gene, CDR1 is SGHRS and CDR2 is YFSETQ. Supplemented by reference TRBV5-1 and TRBJ1-1, the full variable domain reads KAGVTQTPRYLIKTRGQQVTLSCSPISGHRSVSWYQQTPGQGLQFLFEYFSETQRNKGNFPGRFSGRQFSNSRSEMNVSTLELGDSALYLCASSGQLNTEAFFGQGTRLTVV.

The gene calls are TRBV3-1 (or the pseudogene TRBV3-2) and TRBJ1-1; 8 positions match TRBD1. The CDR3 extends over 13 amino acids. The V and J ends lost 6 bases and 5 bases, in that order; junction bases with no gene match: 5. CDR1 is LGHDT, CDR2 YNNKEL, per germline (reference sequence). The CDR3 protein is CASRQGARTEAFF. Written as DNA, the CDR3 is TGTGCCAGCAGGCAGGGGGCGCGTACTGAAGCTTTCTTT.

J is TRBJ1-5 and V is TRBV19; 9 nucleotides align to TRBD1. V trimming: 9 bases; J trimming: 7 bases; junction bases outside the gene matches: 10. Germline CDR1 reads LNHDA; CDR2 reads SQIVND (reference sequence). The CDR3 totals 14 residues. The CDR3 sequence: CASAGQGFRQPQHF. CDR3 coding DNA: TGTGCCAGCGCCGGACAGGGGTTTCGACAGCCCCAGCATTTT.